This T cell receptor (beta chain) appears in the sequencing data of a study of immune evolution from preneoplasia to lung adenocarcinoma (dated by TCRdb to the early 2020s). For the wider study: No AAH lesions showed HLA loss of heterozygosity, compared with 7% of AIS, roughly 15% of MIA and approximately 30% of ADC lesions. Immune contexture across lung adenocarcinoma precursors and invasive adenocarcinoma was profiled using immune gene expression, TCR sequencing and multiplex immunofluorescence. Resected precursor lesions (AAH, AIS, MIA) and invasive adenocarcinomas were compared against paired morphologically normal lung tissue. The sample size was set by how many specimens were available, not by a prior power calculation. Whole exome sequencing and methylation data from the same cohort of nodules were integrated with the immune data. The overall cohort comprised 53 patients with pulmonary nodules who underwent surgical resection. A total of some 53 patients contributed TCR sequencing data. According to the study, more than 100 samples were used for TCR sequencing. Class I HLA alleles were inferred from exome data with POLYSOLVER, and allele-specific HLA loss was detected with LOHHLA.

TCR beta CDR3 regions were sequenced from DNA using the immunoSEQ hsTCRbeta Kit. The original pipeline was this. TCR sequencing data were analysed with the ImmunoSEQ Analyzer. T cell clonality was defined as 1 minus Pielou's evenness computed on productive rearrangements. To measure T cell diversity, the inverse Simpson index was applied to productive templates. T cell density was defined as TCR beta template counts normalized to usable DNA, with usable DNA estimated by amplifying and sequencing housekeeping genes. TCR metrics were compared across histologic stages using two-sided Kruskal-Wallis tests. Drawn from immuneACCESS, this table holds only the in-frame rearrangements with V and J called that TCRdb kept. Clones are partly lost; checked studies trace under half to an unresolved V gene and leave the rest unexplained. The V and J calls and clone size are taken from that table; D and trimming were inferred from the DNA. The sample table shows over 30,000 clones, and roughly 74% are seen once. Around 6.1% of the sample rests with the top ten.

Here is what the overall study found, with its caveats: All patients were from Japan and China, so applicability to Western populations was uncertain. Findings were based on association rather than direct causation; larger cohorts with long-term follow-up and longitudinal biopsies were deemed needed. Clonality was highest in normal lung, while later-stage lesions appeared to have lower clonality but higher T cell density and diversity. Normal lung had the highest top T cell clone frequencies, which appeared to decline progressively from AAH through AIS, MIA and invasive adenocarcinoma. Compared with EGFR-mutant or double wild-type lesions, KRAS-mutant nodules had the highest T cell clonality.

Resection was performed on patients in Japan or China between the mid-2010s and the late 2010s. Two lung cancer pathologists independently reviewed H&E slides to confirm the histologic diagnosis of every case. Premalignant or tumor cells were enriched for nucleic acid extraction by macro-dissection performed after pathologic assessment. FFPE tissue was used for DNA isolation with the AllPrep DNA/RNA FFPE Kit. The CDR3, from cysteine to phenylalanine, totals 14 residues. Just the 42-base CDR3 DNA is kept, in frame starting at base 1. CDR1 and CDR2 are read off the germline V gene as KGHSH and LQKENI. Regarding this clone: Its recognized antigen is unknown. Relative to the germline gene, one junction end is altered; a read error may explain this.

This receptor was identified in a person between 60 and 69 years old with lung adenocarcinoma. Sequenced input: FFPE invasive lung adenocarcinoma tissue. This sample's cell subset or site label indicates: frankly invasive lung adenocarcinoma (ADC). The sequence joins TRBV18 to TRBJ2-2; a tentative D match to TRBD2 spans 6 bases. In nucleotides, the sequence is TGTGCCAGCTCGCCACTAGCAAACACCGGGGAGCTGTTTTTT. Its translation is CASSPLANTGELFF.